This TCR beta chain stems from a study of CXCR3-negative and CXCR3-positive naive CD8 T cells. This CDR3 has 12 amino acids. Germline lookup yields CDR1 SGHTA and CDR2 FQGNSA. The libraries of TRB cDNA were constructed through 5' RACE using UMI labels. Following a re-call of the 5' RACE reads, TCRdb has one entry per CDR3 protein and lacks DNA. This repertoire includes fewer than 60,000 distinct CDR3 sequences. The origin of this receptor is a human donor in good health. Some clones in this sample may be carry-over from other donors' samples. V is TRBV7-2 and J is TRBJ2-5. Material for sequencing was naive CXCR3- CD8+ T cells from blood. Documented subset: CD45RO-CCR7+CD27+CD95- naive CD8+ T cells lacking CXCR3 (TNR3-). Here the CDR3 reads CASSLDAWDQYF. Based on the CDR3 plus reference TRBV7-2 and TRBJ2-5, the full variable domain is GAGVSQSPSNKVTEKGKDVELRCDPISGHTALYWYRQSLGQGLEFLIYFQGNSAPDKSGLPSDRFSAERTGGSVSTLTIQRTQQEDSAVYLCASSLDAWDQYFGPGTRLLVL.